This T cell receptor (beta chain) was observed in a study of blood T cell repertoires in COVID-19. About the research overall: Samples representing acute and convalescent COVID-19 were sourced from the United States, Italy and Spain.

In the authors' workflow: Estimates of nucleated cell counts were drawn from the amplification of reference gene primers. Sequencing was performed with immunoSEQ multiplex PCR; in TCRdb, only in-frame clones are kept and a portion is missing. V, J and clone size derive from that table, while D and trimming were established from the DNA sequence. The data contain 26,000 or so clones, about 85% of them singletons. The germline gives CDR1 DFQATT, CDR2 SNEGSKA (reference sequence). This CDR3 comprises 15 residues. J lost 2 bases, V lost 3 bases, and 8 bases had no gene match. The rearrangement uses TRBV20-1 and TRBJ1-1; 8 positions match TRBD1. The receptor comes from a man aged 55 to 69 with active COVID-19. Sequencing input: peripheral blood. CDR3 sequence: CSASAGGQVNTEAFF. In DNA form, the CDR3 reads TGCAGTGCTAGTGCTGGGGGACAGGTAAACACTGAAGCTTTCTTT.